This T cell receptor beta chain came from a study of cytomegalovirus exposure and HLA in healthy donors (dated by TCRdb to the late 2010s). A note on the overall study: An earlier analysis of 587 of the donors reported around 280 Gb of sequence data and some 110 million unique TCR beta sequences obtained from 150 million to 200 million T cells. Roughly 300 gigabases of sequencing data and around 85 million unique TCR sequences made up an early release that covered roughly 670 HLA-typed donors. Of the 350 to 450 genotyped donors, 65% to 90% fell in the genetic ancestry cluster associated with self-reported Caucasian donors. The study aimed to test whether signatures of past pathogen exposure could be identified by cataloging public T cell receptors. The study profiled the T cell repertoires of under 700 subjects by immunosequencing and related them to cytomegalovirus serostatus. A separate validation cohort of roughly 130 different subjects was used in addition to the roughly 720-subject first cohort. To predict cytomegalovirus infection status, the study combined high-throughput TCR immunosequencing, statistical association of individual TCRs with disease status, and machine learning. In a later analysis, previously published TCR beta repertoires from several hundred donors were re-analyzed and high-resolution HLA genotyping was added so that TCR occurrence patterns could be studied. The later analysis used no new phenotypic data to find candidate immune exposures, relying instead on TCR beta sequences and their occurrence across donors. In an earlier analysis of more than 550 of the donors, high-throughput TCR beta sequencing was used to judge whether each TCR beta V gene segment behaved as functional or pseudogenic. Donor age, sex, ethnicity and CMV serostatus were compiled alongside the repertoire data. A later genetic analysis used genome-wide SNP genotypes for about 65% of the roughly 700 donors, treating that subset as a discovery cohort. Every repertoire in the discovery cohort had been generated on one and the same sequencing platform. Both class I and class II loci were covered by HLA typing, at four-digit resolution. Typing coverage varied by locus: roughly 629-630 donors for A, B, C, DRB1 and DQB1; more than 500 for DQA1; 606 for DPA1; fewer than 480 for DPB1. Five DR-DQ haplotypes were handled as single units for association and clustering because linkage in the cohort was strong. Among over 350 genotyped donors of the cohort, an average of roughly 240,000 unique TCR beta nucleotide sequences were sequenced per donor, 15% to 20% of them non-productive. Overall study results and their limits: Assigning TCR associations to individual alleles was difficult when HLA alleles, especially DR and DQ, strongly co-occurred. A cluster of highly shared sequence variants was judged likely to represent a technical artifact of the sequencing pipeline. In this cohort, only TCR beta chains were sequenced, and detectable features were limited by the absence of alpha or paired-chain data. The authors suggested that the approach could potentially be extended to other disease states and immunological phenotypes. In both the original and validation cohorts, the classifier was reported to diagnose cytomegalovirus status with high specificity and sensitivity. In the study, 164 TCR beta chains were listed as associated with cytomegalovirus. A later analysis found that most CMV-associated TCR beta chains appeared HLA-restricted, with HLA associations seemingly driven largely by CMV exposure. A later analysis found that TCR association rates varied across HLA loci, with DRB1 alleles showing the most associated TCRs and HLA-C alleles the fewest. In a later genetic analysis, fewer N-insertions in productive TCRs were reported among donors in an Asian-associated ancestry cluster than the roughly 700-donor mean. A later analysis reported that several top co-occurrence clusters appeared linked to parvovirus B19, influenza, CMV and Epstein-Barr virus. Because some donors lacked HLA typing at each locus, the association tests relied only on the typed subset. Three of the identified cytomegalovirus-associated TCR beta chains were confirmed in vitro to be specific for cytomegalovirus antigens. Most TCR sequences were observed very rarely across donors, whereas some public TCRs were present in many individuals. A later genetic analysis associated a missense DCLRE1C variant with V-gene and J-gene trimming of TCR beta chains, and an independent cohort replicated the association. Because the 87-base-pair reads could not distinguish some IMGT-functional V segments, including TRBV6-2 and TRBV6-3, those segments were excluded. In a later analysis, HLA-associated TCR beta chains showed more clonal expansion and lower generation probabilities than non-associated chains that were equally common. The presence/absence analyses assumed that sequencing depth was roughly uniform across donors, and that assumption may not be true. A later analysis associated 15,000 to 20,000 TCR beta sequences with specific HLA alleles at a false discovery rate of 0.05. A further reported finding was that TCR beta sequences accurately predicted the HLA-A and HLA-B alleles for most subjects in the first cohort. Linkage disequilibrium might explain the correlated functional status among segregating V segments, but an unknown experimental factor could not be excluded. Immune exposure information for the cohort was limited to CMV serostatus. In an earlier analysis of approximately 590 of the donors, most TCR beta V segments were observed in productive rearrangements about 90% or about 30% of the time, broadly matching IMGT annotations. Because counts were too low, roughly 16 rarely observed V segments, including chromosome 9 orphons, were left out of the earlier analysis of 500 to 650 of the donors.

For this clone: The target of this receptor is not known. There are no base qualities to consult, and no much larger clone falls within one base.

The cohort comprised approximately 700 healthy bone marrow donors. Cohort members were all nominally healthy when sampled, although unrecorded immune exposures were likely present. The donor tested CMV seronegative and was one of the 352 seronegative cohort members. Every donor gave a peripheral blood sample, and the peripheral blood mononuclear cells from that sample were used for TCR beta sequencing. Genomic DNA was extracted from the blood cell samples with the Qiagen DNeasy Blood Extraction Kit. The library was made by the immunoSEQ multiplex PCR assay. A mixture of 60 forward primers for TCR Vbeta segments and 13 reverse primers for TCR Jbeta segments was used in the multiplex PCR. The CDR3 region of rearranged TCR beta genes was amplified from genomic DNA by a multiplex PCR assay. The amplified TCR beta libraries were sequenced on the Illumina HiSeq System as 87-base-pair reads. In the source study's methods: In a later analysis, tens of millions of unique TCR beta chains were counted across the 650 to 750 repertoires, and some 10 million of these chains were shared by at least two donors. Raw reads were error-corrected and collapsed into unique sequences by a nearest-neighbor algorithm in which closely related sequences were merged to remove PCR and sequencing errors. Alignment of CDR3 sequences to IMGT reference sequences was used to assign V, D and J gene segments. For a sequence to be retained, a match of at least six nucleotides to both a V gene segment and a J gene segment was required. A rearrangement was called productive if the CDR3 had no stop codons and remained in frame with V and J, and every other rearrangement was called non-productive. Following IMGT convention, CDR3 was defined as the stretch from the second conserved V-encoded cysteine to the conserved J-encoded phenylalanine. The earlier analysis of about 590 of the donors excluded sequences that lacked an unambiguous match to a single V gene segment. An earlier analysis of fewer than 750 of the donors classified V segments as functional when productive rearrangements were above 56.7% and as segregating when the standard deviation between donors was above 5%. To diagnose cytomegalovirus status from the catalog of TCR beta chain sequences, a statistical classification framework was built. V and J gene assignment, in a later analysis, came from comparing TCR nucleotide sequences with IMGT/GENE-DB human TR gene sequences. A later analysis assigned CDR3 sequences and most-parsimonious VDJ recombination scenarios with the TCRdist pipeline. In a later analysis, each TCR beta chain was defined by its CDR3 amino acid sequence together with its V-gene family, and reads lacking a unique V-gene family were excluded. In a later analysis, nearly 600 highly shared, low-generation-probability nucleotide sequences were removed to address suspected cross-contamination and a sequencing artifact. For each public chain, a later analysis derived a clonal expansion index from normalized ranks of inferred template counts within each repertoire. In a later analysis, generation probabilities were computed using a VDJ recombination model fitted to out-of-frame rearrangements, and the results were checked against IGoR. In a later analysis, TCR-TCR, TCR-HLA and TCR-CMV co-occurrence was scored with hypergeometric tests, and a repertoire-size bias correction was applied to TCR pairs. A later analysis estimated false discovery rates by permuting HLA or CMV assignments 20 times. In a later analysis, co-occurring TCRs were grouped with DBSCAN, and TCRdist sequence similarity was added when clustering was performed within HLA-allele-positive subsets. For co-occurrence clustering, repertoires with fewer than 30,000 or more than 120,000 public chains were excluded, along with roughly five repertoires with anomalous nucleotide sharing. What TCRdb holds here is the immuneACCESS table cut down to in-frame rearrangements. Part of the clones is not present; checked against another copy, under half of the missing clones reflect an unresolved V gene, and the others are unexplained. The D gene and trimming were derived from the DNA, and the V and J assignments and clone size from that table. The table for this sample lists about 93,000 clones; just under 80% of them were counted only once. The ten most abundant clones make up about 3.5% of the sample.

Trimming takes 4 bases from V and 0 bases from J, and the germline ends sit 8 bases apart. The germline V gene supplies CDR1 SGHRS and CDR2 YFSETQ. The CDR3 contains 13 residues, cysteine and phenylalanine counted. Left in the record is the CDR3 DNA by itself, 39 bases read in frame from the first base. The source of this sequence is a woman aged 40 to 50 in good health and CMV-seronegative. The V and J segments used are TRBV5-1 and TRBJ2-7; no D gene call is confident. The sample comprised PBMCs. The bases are TGCGCCAGCAGCGGGCTTGTCTCCTACGAGCAGTACTTC. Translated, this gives CASSGLVSYEQYF.